The 5 T cell receptor beta chains below all came from one sample that was sequenced in a study of blood T cell repertoires in COVID-19. Repertoires were generated with immunoSEQ multiplex PCR, while TCRdb's copy carries only in-frame clones and drops some. The table records roughly 150,000 clones, approximately 79% of them present only once. The sample consisted of PBMCs or T cells enriched from blood (not recorded which). These receptors all come from a middle-aged man who had recovered from COVID-19.

This clone was recorded only once. The gene calls are TRBV7-2 and TRBJ1-6; D perhaps matches TRBD1 (5 bases). The germline CDR1 and CDR2 sequences are SGHTA and FQGNSA. The CDR3 totals 16 residues. V was trimmed by 6 bases and J by 5 bases, leaving 17 bases between them. In DNA, the CDR3 is TGTGCCAGCAGAATAGCCGGGACTGGAAATAATTCACCCCTCCACTTT. It is translated as CASRIAGTGNNSPLHF.

The V call is TRBV6-2 or TRBV6-3, the J call TRBJ2-4, with D hard to call. Germline CDR1 is MNHEY and CDR2 is SVGEGT. V was cut by 5 bases and J by 5 bases, with 10 bases left in between. The CDR3 loop spans 13 amino acids. This chain's CDR3 is CASSRRQENIQYF. The CDR3 DNA sequence: TGTGCCAGCAGTAGACGTCAGGAAAACATTCAGTACTTC.

The V and J genes are TRBV5-1 and TRBJ1-1; a weak D match, TRBD1 (5 bases). This CDR3 is built from 13 residues. Germline V gives CDR1 SGHRS, CDR2 YFSETQ. V was cut by 3 bases and J by 2 bases, with 8 bases left in between. The DNA of the CDR3 is TGCGCCAGCAGCTGGGACTCAAACACTGAAGCTTTCTTT. This encodes CASSWDSNTEAFF.

This chain joins TRBV2 and TRBJ1-2, with 10 bases matching TRBD1. CDR3 length: 12 amino acids. Trimming removed 4 bases from V and 14 bases from J; junction bases left unmatched: 7. The germline CDR1 and CDR2 sequences are SNHLY and FYNNEI. The CDR3 is CASSGDRGLYTF. The CDR3 nucleotides are TGTGCCAGCAGTGGGGACAGGGGCCTATATACCTTC.

The chain is built from TRBV7-2 and TRBJ1-3, with a possible D match to TRBD1 (5 bases). Germline V gene lookup returns CDR1 SGHTA and CDR2 FQGNSA. This CDR3 region has 15 residues. The V gene lost 5 bases and the J gene lost 1 base, with 12 bases spanning the gap. CDR3 DNA sequence: TGTGCCAGCAGCCTGAATTCAGGGTCTGGAAACACCATATATTTT. It codes for CASSLNSGSGNTIYF.